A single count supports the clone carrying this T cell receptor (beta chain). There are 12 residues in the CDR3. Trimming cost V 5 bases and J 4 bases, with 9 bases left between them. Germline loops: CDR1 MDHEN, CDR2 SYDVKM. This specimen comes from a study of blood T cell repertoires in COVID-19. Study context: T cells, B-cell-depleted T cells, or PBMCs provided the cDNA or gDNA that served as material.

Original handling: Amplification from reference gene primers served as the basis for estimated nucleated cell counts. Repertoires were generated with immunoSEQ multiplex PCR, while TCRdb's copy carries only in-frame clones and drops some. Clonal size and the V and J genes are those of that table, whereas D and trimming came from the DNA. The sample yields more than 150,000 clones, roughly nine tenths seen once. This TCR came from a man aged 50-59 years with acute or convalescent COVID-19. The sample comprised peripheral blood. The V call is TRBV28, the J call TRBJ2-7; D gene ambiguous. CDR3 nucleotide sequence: TGTGCCAGCAGTCCCCTAACTTACGAGCAGTACTTC. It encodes CASSPLTYEQYF.